Shown below are 26 T cell receptor beta chains from a single sample sequenced in a study of control samples from healthy donors and cancer patients. This table comes from immunoSEQ multiplex PCR, and its TCRdb copy is limited to in-frame clones, with some not included. The table has about 140,000 clones, 91% seen once. The sample comprised blood. Receptors were obtained from a young man in good health.

This rearrangement joins TRBV18 to TRBJ2-7, with a tentative D call TRBD2 (6 bases). CDR1 is KGHSH, CDR2 LQKENI, per germline. This CDR3 region has 17 residues. V shed 3 bases and J shed 1 base, with 19 bases lying between them. The CDR3 reads CASSPGSAGTSSYEQYF. DNA for the CDR3: TGTGCCAGCTCACCGGGTTCCGCGGGGACTTCATCCTACGAGCAGTACTTC. The variable domain in full, with the rest retrieved from reference TRBV18 and TRBJ2-7, is NAGVMQNPRHLVRRRGQEARLRCSPMKGHSHVYWYRQLPEEGLKFMVYLQKENIIDESGMPKERFSAEFPKEGPSILRIQQVVRGDSAAYFCASSPGSAGTSSYEQYFGPGTRLTVT.

The J gene is TRBJ1-5, the V gene TRBV19, with a possible D match to TRBD1 (6 bases). The germline V and J ends were trimmed by 5 bases and 6 bases, with 14 bases remaining between them. This CDR3 comprises 14 residues. From germline, CDR1 is LNHDA and CDR2 SQIVND (reference sequence). CDR3 residues: CASSLTGFGQPQHF. The CDR3 DNA sequence: TGTGCCAGTAGTCTGACAGGCTTTGGTCAGCCCCAGCATTTT.

The DNA for the CDR3 is TGTGCCAGCAGTGAAGGTGAGGGAACGACCTACGAGCAGTACTTC. This gives the protein CASSEGEGTTYEQYF. The V call is TRBV6-1, the J call TRBJ2-7, with a weak D call TRBD2 (5 bases). V lost 1 base, J lost 2 bases, and 12 bases lay in between. Germline V gives CDR1 MNHNS, CDR2 SASEGT. The CDR3 runs to 15 residues.

CDR3: CASSDSGELFF. The CDR3 DNA is TGTGCCAGCAGTGATTCCGGGGAGCTGTTTTTT. V and J are TRBV25-1 and TRBJ2-2; no firm D call. The germline V gene has CDR1 MGHDK and CDR2 SYGVNS. This CDR3 has 11 amino acids. Trimming stripped 3 bases from V and 6 bases from J, with 2 bases between.

V and J are TRBV24-1 and TRBJ1-2; D not resolved. The CDR3 has 13 residues. CDR1 and CDR2 (germline): KGHDR, SFDVKD. Trimming pared 4 bases from V and 1 base from J, leaving 6 bases between. The CDR3, as DNA: TGTGCCACCAGTGAAGGCTATAACTATGGCTACACCTTC. Its translation: CATSEGYNYGYTF.

V and J are TRBV12-3 or TRBV12-4 and TRBJ2-7; D gene uncertain. CDR3 length: 12 amino acids. V was shortened by 3 bases and J by 2 bases, with 5 bases between the two germline ends. This CDR3 reads CASSFKAYEQYF. CDR3 in DNA: TGTGCCAGCAGTTTCAAGGCCTACGAGCAGTACTTC.

The J gene is TRBJ2-6, the V gene TRBV5-6; D is unresolved. The V end lost 1 base, the J end lost 4 bases, and 3 bases lay between the germline ends. The CDR3 contains 13 residues. Per germline, CDR1 SGHDT and CDR2 YYEEEE. The CDR3 region has the DNA TGTGCCAGCAGCTTGTCCGGGGCCAACGTCCTGACTTTC. It codes for CASSLSGANVLTF.

The V and J genes are TRBV4-2 and TRBJ2-1, with D unresolved. The CDR3 is made up of 16 amino acids. The germline V gene encodes CDR1 LGHNA and CDR2 YNFKEQ. Trimming removed 7 bases from V and 0 bases from J, with 16 bases in between. The CDR3 spells CASTITPGASYNEQFF. The CDR3 DNA sequence: TGTGCCAGCACCATTACGCCGGGTGCCTCCTACAATGAGCAGTTCTTC.

The chain joins TRBV27 to TRBJ2-7; D is possibly TRBD2 (5 bases). Trimming stripped 6 bases from V and 0 bases from J, with 9 bases between. This CDR3 contains 13 residues. CDR1 MNHEY and CDR2 SMNVEV come from the germline V gene (reference sequence). The CDR3 loop is CASSRRVSYEQYF. The CDR3 DNA reads as TGTGCCAGCAGCCGGCGGGTCTCCTACGAGCAGTACTTC.

The V gene is TRBV12-3 or TRBV12-4, the J gene TRBJ1-2; 7 bases agree with TRBD1. After removal of 6 bases from V and 7 bases from J, the junction contained 5 bases not matched to a gene. The CDR3 is 12 amino acids. The CDR3 region has the DNA TGTGCCAGCAGCCGACAGGGACCTGGCTACACCTTC. The encoded protein is CASSRQGPGYTF.

The rearrangement joins TRBV5-1 to TRBJ1-4; D gene ambiguous. CDR1 is SGHRS and CDR2 is YFSETQ in the germline V gene. The CDR3 extends over 12 amino acids. Trimming shortened V by 5 bases and J by 1 base, and 3 bases separated the two germline ends. The CDR3 DNA follows: TGCGCCAGCAGGGAAACTAATGAAAAACTGTTTTTT. Translated: CASRETNEKLFF.

This clone was observed a handful of times. The rearrangement joins TRBV6-1 to TRBJ1-6; D is unclear. Germline V CDR1 and CDR2: MNHNS, SASEGT. The CDR3 sequence is 17 residues long. Deletions cut 1 base from V and 3 bases from J, with 13 bases between. For the CDR3, the DNA is TGTGCCAGCAGTGAAGGTTCGTTGGGATTCTATAATTCACCCCTCCACTTT. Translating it yields CASSEGSLGFYNSPLHF.

The genes are TRBV18 and TRBJ1-5; D perhaps matches TRBD1 (5 bases). Per germline, CDR1 KGHSH and CDR2 LQKENI. The V end was cut by 8 bases, the J end by 2 bases, with 13 bases between. The CDR3 length is 14 residues. CDR3 amino acids: CASHGGVGNQPQHF. CDR3 DNA sequence: TGTGCCAGCCACGGGGGTGTGGGCAATCAGCCCCAGCATTTT. The full variable domain, with the rest looked up from reference TRBV18 and TRBJ1-5, is NAGVMQNPRHLVRRRGQEARLRCSPMKGHSHVYWYRQLPEEGLKFMVYLQKENIIDESGMPKERFSAEFPKEGPSILRIQQVVRGDSAAYFCASHGGVGNQPQHFGDGTRLSIL.

CDR3 DNA sequence: TGTGCCAGCAGCTTGGGTGGGCTCTCCTACGAGCAGTACTTC. This translates into CASSLGGLSYEQYF. The chain couples TRBV5-6 to TRBJ2-7; D gene ambiguous. CDR1 is SGHDT, CDR2 YYEEEE, per germline. This CDR3 is 14 amino acids long. V lost 0 bases to trimming and J lost 0 bases, with 7 bases between them.

The chain uses TRBV6-1 and TRBJ2-3; D is uncertain. The germline V gene encodes CDR1 MNHNS and CDR2 SASEGT. This CDR3 contains 13 residues. V was trimmed by 3 bases and J by 2 bases, leaving 6 bases between them. The CDR3 is CASSDLNTDTQYF. CDR3 DNA: TGTGCCAGCAGTGACCTCAACACAGATACGCAGTATTTT.

V gene TRBV6-5 combines with J gene TRBJ1-4; no firm D call. V lost 9 bases, J lost 3 bases, and 14 bases lay in between. CDR1 and CDR2 (germline): MNHEY, SVGAGI. This CDR3 has 14 residues. CDR3 in DNA: TGTGCCAGACCCATGGGCCCTTCTAATGAAAAACTGTTTTTT. Protein: CARPMGPSNEKLFF.

In this sample, this clone turned up once. This chain joins TRBV19 and TRBJ1-5; a possible D gene is TRBD1 (5 bases). This CDR3 has 13 amino acids. CDR1 and CDR2 (germline): LNHDA, SQIVND (reference sequence). With 5 bases removed from V and 5 bases from J, the gap between germline ends came to 10 bases. The CDR3, as DNA: TGTGCCAGTAGTTCGAGGGGACATCAGCCCCAGCATTTT. Its protein product is CASSSRGHQPQHF.

The gene calls are TRBV9 and TRBJ1-6; 8 bases are shared with TRBD1. This CDR3 is 15 amino acids long. Germline V gene data show CDR1 as SGDLS and CDR2 as YYNGEE. V was pared by 3 bases and J by 3 bases, with 2 bases of the junction left unmatched. CDR3 region: CASSAGTGYNSPLHF. The CDR3, as DNA: TGTGCCAGCAGCGCCGGGACAGGCTATAATTCACCCCTCCACTTT.

The chain couples TRBV7-8 to TRBJ1-5; D unresolved. Germline V gene data show CDR1 as SGHVS and CDR2 as FQNEAQ. This CDR3 has 14 amino acids. V lost 0 bases and J lost 3, with 6 bases in between. The CDR3 DNA follows: TGTGCCAGCAGCTTAGCGGAATTCAATCAGCCCCAGCATTTT. It specifies CASSLAEFNQPQHF.

This chain connects TRBV6-6 to TRBJ1-2; D unclear. V was clipped by 2 bases and J by 0 bases, with 4 bases between them. The CDR3 loop spans 13 amino acids. Looked up from germline, CDR1 is MNHNY and CDR2 is SVGAGI (reference sequence). CDR3 loop: CASSYGANYGYTF. The CDR3 region has the DNA TGTGCCAGCAGTTACGGGGCTAACTATGGCTACACCTTC.

This clone was observed once. The gene calls are TRBV19 and TRBJ1-4; 10 nucleotides align to TRBD1. The CDR3 has 17 amino acids. V gave up 3 bases and J gave up 0 bases; unmatched junction bases: 4. Germline lookup yields CDR1 LNHDA and CDR2 SQIVND (reference sequence). The CDR3 sequence: CASSIRDRGSTNEKLFF. DNA for the CDR3: TGTGCCAGTAGTATTCGGGACAGGGGATCAACTAATGAAAAACTGTTTTTT.

The chain recombines TRBV15 with TRBJ2-2; 8 nucleotides match TRBD2. Per the germline V gene, CDR1 is LNHNV and CDR2 is YYDKDF (reference sequence). With V trimmed by 6 bases and J by 3 bases, 6 bases remained unmatched. The CDR3 contains 15 residues. CDR3 residues: CATSPGLVDTGELFF. The CDR3 DNA sequence: TGTGCCACCAGTCCGGGACTAGTAGACACCGGGGAGCTGTTTTTT.

The CDR3 region is CASSPKLWGSKAYEQYF. The CDR3 region has the DNA TGTGCCAGCAGCCCCAAGCTATGGGGGTCCAAAGCCTACGAGCAGTACTTC. The V and J genes are TRBV3-1 (or the pseudogene TRBV3-2) and TRBJ2-7, with D perhaps being TRBD1 or TRBD2 (5 bases each). The CDR3 length is 17 residues. With 4 bases removed from V and 2 bases from J, the gap between germline ends came to 21 bases. Germline V gene lookup returns CDR1 LGHDT and CDR2 YNNKEL (reference sequence).

V is TRBV7-2 and J is TRBJ2-7; 11 nucleotides align to TRBD2. The CDR3 has 16 amino acids. CDR1 and CDR2 from the germline V gene are SGHTA and FQGNSA. The junction had 4 bases not matched to a gene; V was cut back by 1 base and J by 2 bases. The CDR3 protein is CASSLDPGLAAYEQYF. CDR3 coding DNA: TGTGCCAGCAGCTTAGATCCGGGACTAGCGGCCTACGAGCAGTACTTC.

The V call is TRBV3-1 (or the pseudogene TRBV3-2), the J call TRBJ1-2; D not certain. Trimming shortened V by 1 base and J by 4 bases, and 10 bases separated the two germline ends. This CDR3 region has 14 residues. Germline CDR1 reads LGHDT; CDR2 reads YNNKEL (reference sequence). The CDR3 region has the DNA TGTGCCAGCAGCCAAGCTCAGGAAAGCTATGGCTACACCTTC. The encoded protein is CASSQAQESYGYTF.

V and J are TRBV30 and TRBJ2-1; 7 positions agree with TRBD2. After removal of 3 bases from V and 4 bases from J, the junction contained 6 bases not matched to a gene. This CDR3 region has 14 residues. Per germline, CDR1 GTSNPN and CDR2 SVGIG (reference sequence). The CDR3 DNA follows: TGTGCCTGGAGAGCGGGGACTATATACAATGAGCAGTTCTTC. It encodes CAWRAGTIYNEQFF.